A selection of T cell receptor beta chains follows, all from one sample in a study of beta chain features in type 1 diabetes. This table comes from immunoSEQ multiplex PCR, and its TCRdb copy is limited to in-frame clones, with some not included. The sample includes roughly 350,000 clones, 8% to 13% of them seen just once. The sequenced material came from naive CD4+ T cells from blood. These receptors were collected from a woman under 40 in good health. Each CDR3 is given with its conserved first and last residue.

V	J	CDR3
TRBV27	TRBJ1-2	CASSSLLLAGQLYGYTF
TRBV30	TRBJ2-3	CAWSVSRGNTQYF
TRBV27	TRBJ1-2	CASSPFGQGAYGYTF
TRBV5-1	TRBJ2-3	CASSELEDTQYF
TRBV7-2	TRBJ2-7	CASSRQGAEYEQYF
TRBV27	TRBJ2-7	CASSFLAGGYEQYF
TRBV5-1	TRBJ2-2	CASTREAGELFF
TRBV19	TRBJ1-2	CASRKNVGGAVDYGYTF
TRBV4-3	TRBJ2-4	CASSQDDARTGQLVKNIQYF
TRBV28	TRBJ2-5	CASSLTIQETQYF
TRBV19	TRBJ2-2	CASSPTSLAGESTGELFF
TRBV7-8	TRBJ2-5	CASNSPQGAGETQYF
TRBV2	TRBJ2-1	CASTRDYQGEQFF
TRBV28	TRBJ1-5	CANSVNSNQPQHF
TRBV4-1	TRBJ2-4	CASSPQGSLAKNIQYF
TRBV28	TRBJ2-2	CASRTGQVHTGELFF
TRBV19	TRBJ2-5	CASSIQGTQETQYF